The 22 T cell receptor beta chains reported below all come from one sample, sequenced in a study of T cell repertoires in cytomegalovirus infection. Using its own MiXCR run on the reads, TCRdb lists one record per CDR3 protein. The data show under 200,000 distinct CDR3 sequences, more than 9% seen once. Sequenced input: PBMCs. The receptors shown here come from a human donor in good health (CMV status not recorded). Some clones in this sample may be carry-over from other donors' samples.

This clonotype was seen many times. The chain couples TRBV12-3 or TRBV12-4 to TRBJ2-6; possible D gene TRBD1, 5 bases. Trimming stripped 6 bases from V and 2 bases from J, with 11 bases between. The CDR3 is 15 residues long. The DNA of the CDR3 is TGTGCCAGCAGCCTCAGGGCTGCTGGGGCCAACGTCCTGACTTTC. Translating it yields CASSLRAAGANVLTF.

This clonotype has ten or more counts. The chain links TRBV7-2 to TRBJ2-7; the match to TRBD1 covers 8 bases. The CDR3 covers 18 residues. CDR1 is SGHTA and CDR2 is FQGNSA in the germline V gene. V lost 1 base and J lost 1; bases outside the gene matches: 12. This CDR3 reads CASSLDEAGGAQSYEQYF. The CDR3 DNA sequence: TGTGCCAGCAGCTTAGATGAAGCAGGGGGCGCCCAATCCTACGAGCAGTACTTC.

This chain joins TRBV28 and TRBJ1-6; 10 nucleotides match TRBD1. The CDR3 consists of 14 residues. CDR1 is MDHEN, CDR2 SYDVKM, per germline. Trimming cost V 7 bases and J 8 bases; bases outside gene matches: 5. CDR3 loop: CASKKDRGDSPLHF. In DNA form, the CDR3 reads TGTGCCAGCAAAAAGGACAGGGGGGATTCACCCCTCCACTTT.

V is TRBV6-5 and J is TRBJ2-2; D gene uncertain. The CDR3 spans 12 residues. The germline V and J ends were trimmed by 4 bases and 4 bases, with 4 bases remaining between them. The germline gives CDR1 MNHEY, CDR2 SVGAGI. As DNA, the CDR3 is TGTGCCAGCAGTTTTAGCACCGGGGAGCTGTTTTTT. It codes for CASSFSTGELFF.

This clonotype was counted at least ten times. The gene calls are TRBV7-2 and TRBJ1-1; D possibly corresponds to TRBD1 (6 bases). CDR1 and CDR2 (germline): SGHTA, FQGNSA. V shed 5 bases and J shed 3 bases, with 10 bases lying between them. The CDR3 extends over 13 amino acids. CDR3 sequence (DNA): TGTGCCAGCAGCCCCTGGACAGACACTGAAGCTTTCTTT. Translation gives CASSPWTDTEAFF.

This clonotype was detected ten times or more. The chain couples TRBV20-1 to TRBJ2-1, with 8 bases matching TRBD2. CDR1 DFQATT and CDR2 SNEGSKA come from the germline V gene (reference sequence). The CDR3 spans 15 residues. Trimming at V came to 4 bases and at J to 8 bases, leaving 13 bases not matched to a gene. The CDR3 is CSATGTRGDFYEQFF. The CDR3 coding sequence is TGCAGTGCTACCGGGACTAGGGGGGATTTTTATGAGCAGTTCTTC.

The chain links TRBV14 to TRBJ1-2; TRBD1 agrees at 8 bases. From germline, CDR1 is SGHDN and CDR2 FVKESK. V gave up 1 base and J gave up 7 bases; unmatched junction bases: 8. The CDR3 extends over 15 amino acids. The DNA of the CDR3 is TGTGCCAGCAGCCAAGGACAGACAGGGGAGGGTGGCTACACCTTC. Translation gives CASSQGQTGEGGYTF.

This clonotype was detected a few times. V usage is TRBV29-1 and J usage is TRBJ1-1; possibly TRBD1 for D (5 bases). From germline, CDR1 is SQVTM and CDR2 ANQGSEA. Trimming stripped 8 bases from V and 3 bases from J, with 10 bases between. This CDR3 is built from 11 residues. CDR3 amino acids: CSSGPYTEAFF. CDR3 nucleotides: TGCAGCTCGGGACCTTACACTGAAGCTTTCTTT. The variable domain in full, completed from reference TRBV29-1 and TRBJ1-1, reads SAVISQKPSRDICQRGTSLTIQCQVDSQVTMMFWYRQQPGQSLTLIATANQGSEATYESGFVIDKFPISRPNLTFSTLTVSNMSPEDSSIYLCSSGPYTEAFFGQGTRLTVV.

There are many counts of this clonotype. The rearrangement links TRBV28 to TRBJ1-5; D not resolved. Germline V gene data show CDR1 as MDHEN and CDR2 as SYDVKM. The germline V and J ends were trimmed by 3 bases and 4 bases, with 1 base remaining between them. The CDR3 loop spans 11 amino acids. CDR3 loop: CASSLNQPQHF. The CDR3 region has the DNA TGTGCCAGCAGTTTGAATCAGCCCCAGCATTTT. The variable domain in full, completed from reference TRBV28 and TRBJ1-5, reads DVKVTQSSRYLVKRTGEKVFLECVQDMDHENMFWYRQDPGLGLRLIYFSYDVKMKEKGDIPEGYSVSREKKERFSLILESASTNQTSMYLCASSLNQPQHFGDGTRLSIL.

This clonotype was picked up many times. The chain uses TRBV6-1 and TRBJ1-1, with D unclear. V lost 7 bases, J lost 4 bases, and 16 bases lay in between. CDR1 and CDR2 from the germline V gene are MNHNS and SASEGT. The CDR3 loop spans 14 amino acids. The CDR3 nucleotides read TGTGCCAGCAAAGTCCCCGGCCCCGGCACTGAAGCTTTCTTT. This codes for CASKVPGPGTEAFF.

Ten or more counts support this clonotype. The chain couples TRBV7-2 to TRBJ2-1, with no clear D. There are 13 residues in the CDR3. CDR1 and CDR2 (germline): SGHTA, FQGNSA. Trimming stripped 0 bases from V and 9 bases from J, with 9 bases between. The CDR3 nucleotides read TGTGCCAGCAGCTTAGCGCCTTCGTCTGAGCAGTTCTTC. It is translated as CASSLAPSSEQFF.

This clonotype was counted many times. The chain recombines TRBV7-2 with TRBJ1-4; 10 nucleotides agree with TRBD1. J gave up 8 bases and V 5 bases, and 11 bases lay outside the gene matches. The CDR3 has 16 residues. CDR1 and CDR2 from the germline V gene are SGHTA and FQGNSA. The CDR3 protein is CASSPNAGQGSEKLFF. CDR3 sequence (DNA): TGTGCCAGCAGCCCCAACGCGGGACAGGGGTCCGAAAAACTGTTTTTT.

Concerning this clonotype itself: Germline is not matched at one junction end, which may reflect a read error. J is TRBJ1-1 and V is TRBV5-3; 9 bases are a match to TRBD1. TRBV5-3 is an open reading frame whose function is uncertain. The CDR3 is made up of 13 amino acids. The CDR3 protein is CASSFGQGFEAFF. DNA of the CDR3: TGTGCCAGCAGCTTTGGACAGGGGTTTGAAGCTTTCTTT.

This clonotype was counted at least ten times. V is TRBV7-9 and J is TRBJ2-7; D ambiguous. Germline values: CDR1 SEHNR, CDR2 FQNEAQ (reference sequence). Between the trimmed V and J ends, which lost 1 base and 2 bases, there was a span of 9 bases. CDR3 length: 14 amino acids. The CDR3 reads CASSLGRVTYEQYF. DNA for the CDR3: TGTGCCAGCAGCTTAGGCAGAGTAACCTACGAGCAGTACTTC.

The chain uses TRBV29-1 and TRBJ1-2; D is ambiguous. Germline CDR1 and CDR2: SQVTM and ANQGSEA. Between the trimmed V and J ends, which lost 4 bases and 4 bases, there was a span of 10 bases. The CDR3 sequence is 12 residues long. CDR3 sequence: CSVVLTAYGYTF. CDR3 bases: TGCAGCGTTGTTTTGACTGCCTATGGCTACACCTTC.

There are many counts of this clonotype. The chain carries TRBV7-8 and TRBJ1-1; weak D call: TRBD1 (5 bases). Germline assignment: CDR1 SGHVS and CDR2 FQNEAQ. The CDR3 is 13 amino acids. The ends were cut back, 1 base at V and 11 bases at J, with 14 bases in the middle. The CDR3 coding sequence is TGTGCCAGCAGCTTAGAACAGGTTGCTCCCGCTTTCTTT. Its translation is CASSLEQVAPAFF.

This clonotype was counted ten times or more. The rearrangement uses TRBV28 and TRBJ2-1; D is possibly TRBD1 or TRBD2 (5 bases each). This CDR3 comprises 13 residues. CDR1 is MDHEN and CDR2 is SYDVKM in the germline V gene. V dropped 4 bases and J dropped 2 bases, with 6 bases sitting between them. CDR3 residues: CASSWGTYNEQFF. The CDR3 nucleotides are TGTGCCAGCAGTTGGGGGACCTACAATGAGCAGTTCTTC.

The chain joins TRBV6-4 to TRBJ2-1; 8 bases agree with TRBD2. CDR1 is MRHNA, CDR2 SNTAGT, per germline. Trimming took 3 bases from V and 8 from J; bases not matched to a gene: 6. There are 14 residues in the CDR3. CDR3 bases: TGTGCCAGCAGTGAGGGCCGGGGGGGCCATGAGCAGTTCTTC. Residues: CASSEGRGGHEQFF.

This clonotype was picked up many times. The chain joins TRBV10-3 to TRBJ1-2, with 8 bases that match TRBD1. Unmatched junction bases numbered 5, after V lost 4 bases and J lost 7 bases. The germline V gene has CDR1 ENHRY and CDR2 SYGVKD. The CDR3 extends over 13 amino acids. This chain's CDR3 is CAISGRQGLGYTF. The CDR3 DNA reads TGTGCCATCAGTGGAAGACAGGGGCTTGGCTACACCTTC.

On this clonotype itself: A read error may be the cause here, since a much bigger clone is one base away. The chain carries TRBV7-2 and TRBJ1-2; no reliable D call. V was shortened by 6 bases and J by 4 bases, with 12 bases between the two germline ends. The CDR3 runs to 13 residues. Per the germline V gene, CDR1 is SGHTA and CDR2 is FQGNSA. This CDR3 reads CASSPSGSYGYTF. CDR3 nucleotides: TGTGCCAGCAGTCCCAGTGGCAGCTATGGCTACACCTTC. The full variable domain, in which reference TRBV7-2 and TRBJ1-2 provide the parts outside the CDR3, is GAGVSQSPSNKVTEKGKDVELRCDPISGHTALYWYRQSLGQGLEFLIYFQGNSAPDKSGLPSDRFSAERTGGSVSTLTIQRTQQEDSAVYLCASSPSGSYGYTFGSGTRLTVV.

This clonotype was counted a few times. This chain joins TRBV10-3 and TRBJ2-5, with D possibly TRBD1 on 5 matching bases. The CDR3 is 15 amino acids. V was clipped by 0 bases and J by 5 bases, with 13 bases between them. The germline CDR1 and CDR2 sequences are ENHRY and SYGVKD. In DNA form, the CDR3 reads TGTGCCATCAGTGAGTCGGTGGGGCTACGGGAGACCCAGTACTTC. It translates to CAISESVGLRETQYF.

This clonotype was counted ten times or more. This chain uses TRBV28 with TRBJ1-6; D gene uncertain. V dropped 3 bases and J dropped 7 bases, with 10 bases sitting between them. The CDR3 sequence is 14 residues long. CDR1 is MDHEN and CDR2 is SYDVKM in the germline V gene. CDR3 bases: TGTGCCAGCAGTTTTCGGGGTAACAATTCACCCCTCCACTTT. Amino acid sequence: CASSFRGNNSPLHF.